This TCR beta chain came from a study of cytomegalovirus exposure and HLA in healthy donors. Broader study findings: Most sequenced TCRs were rare (though some public TCRs occurred in many donors). Cytomegalovirus-associated TCR beta chains were listed, numbering some 150.

The PCR used 60 Vbeta and 13 Jbeta primers. The table came from immunoSEQ multiplex PCR; TCRdb's copy has only in-frame clones and leaves some out. The table shows fewer than 200,000 clones, with roughly 78% occurring only once. J was trimmed by 1 base and V by 9 bases; bases with no gene match: 5. This CDR3 is 14 amino acids long. Germline CDR1 and CDR2: MNHEY and SMNVEV (reference sequence). In the case of this clone: Its cognate antigen is unknown.

V is TRBV27 and J is TRBJ1-2; 10 nucleotides match TRBD1. The receptor was isolated from a man aged 35 to 55 in good health and CMV-seropositive. The sample consisted of PBMCs. CDR3 nucleotides: TGTGCCAGTACGACAGGGGGCGGTAACTATGGCTACACCTTC. The encoded protein is CASTTGGGNYGYTF.